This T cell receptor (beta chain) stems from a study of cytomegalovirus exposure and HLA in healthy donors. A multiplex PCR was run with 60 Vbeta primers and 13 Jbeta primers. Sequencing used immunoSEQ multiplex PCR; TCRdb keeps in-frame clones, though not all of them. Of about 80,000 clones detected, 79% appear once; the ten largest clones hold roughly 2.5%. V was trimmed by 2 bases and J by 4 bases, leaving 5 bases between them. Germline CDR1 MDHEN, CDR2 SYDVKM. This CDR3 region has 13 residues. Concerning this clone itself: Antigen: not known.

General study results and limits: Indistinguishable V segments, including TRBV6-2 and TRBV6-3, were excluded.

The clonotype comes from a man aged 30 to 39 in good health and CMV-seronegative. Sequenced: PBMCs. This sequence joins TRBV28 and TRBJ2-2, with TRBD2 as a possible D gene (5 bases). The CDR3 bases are TGTGCCAGCAGTTTAGAGGGCACCGGGGAGCTGTTTTTT. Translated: CASSLEGTGELFF.